The 26 T cell receptor beta chains given below trace back to one sample, sequenced in a study of cytomegalovirus exposure and HLA in healthy donors. PCR used 60 Vbeta primers and 13 Jbeta primers. The assay was immunoSEQ multiplex PCR, and TCRdb's table has in-frame clones only and misses some. Among 150,000 to 200,000 clones listed, roughly 72% were seen once. Sequencing was done on a sample of PBMCs. The source is a woman in her 30s in good health and CMV-seropositive.

The rearrangement links TRBV5-1 to TRBJ2-5; D is perhaps TRBD2 (6 bases). Trimming removed 3 bases from V and 5 bases from J, with 14 bases in between. Germline loops: CDR1 SGHRS, CDR2 YFSETQ. The CDR3 spans 14 residues. The DNA for the CDR3 is TGCGCCAGCAGCTCGGGACTGCCCGGGGAGACCCAGTACTTC. Protein product: CASSSGLPGETQYF.

DNA of the CDR3: TGTGCCACCCAACTGGCGGAGAACTATGGCTACACCTTC. Protein sequence: CATQLAENYGYTF. V gene TRBV27 combines with J gene TRBJ1-2; D ambiguous. The CDR3 consists of 13 residues. Trimming took 10 bases from V and 2 from J, leaving 14 bases between them. Germline V gene lookup returns CDR1 MNHEY and CDR2 SMNVEV (reference sequence).

V gene TRBV19 combines with J gene TRBJ1-3; tentative D call: TRBD1 (6 bases). The V gene lost 5 bases and the J gene lost 2 bases, with 16 bases spanning the gap. The CDR3 length is 16 residues. Per the germline V gene, CDR1 is LNHDA and CDR2 is SQIVND (reference sequence). DNA of the CDR3: TGTGCCAGTAGTCCGCGCACCGGGACAACTGGAAACACCATATATTTT. Translating it yields CASSPRTGTTGNTIYF.

The chain carries TRBV19 and TRBJ2-4; TRBD2 matches at 14 bases. Germline CDR1 is LNHDA and CDR2 is SQIVND (reference sequence). The trim removed 5 bases at V and 6 bases at J, leaving 12 bases unmatched. The CDR3 covers 18 residues. Here the CDR3 DNA reads TGTGCCAGTAGTGGCCCCAGGACTAGCGGGGGGAGCGGAAACATTCAGTACTTC. The encoded protein is CASSGPRTSGGSGNIQYF.

The chain links TRBV6-1 to TRBJ2-3; D possibly corresponds to TRBD2 (6 bases). This CDR3 is built from 18 residues. Germline V gene data show CDR1 as MNHNS and CDR2 as SASEGT. V shed 0 bases and J shed 2 bases, with 18 bases lying between them. As DNA, the CDR3 is TGTGCCAGCAGTGAAGCTAGTGGGGGGACCTACTACACAGATACGCAGTATTTT. Its protein product is CASSEASGGTYYTDTQYF.

The chain is built from TRBV14 and TRBJ2-5; D perhaps matches TRBD2 (6 bases). V was trimmed by 1 base and J by 9 bases, leaving 15 bases between them. The CDR3 is 14 amino acids. Germline V gene data show CDR1 as SGHDN and CDR2 as FVKESK. CDR3 amino acids: CASSQVRGTAPQYF. CDR3 nucleotides: TGTGCCAGCAGCCAAGTGCGGGGCACCGCGCCCCAGTACTTC.

The chain employs TRBV28 and TRBJ1-2, with 9 nucleotides matching TRBD1. The CDR3 has 15 residues. CDR1 and CDR2 (germline): MDHEN, SYDVKM. The trim removed 9 bases at V and 2 bases at J, leaving 10 bases unmatched. Here the CDR3 DNA reads TGTGCCAGTGCAACAGGGGGCTTAGGGAACTATGGCTACACCTTC. It encodes CASATGGLGNYGYTF.

The genes are TRBV29-1 and TRBJ2-5; D remains unclear. In germline, CDR1 is SQVTM, CDR2 ANQGSEA. V gave up 3 bases and J gave up 7 bases, with 9 bases separating them. The CDR3 extends over 11 amino acids. CDR3 in amino acids: CSVDVQWTQYF. In DNA, the CDR3 is TGCAGCGTTGATGTTCAGTGGACCCAGTACTTC.

The chain employs TRBV9 and TRBJ2-1; possible D gene TRBD2, 6 bases. V lost 4 bases and J lost 12, with 20 bases in between. The CDR3 extends over 14 amino acids. Germline-derived CDR1 and CDR2 are SGDLS and YYNGEE. The CDR3 loop is CASSPGRGEDRQFF. In DNA form, the CDR3 reads TGTGCCAGCAGCCCCGGGAGAGGGGAGGACCGGCAGTTCTTC.

Remarks on this clone: At one of its ends the junction is not consistent with the germline gene, which may arise from a read error. The V and J genes are TRBV6-1 and TRBJ2-7; 7 nucleotides align to TRBD1. The CDR3 covers 15 residues. Germline V gene sequence: CDR1 MNHNS, CDR2 SASEGT. The CDR3 spells CASRTGQFSIYGQYF. The CDR3 DNA reads as TGTGCCAGCAGGACGGGACAGTTCTCCATCTACGGGCAGTACTTC.

The chain employs TRBV2 and TRBJ2-7, with a tentative D call TRBD1 (6 bases). The CDR3 is 13 amino acids. Germline CDR1 is SNHLY and CDR2 is FYNNEI. Trimming shortened V by 6 bases and J by 4 bases, and 13 bases separated the two germline ends. In nucleotides, the CDR3 is TGTGCCAGCAGCCTCCAGGGGCCTTACGAGCAGTACTTC. Translating it yields CASSLQGPYEQYF.

This chain connects TRBV7-9 to TRBJ2-7; 9 positions match TRBD2. The CDR3 length is 14 residues. The germline gives CDR1 SEHNR, CDR2 FQNEAQ (reference sequence). V shed 7 bases and J 6 bases; nucleotides not matched to a gene: 10. The CDR3 here is CASTLRGGPSEQYF. DNA for the CDR3: TGTGCCAGCACCCTGCGGGGGGGCCCGAGCGAGCAGTACTTC.

The chain joins TRBV5-4 to TRBJ2-5; 7 positions match TRBD1. The CDR3 runs 13 residues. V lost 1 base and J lost 5; bases outside the gene matches: 2. Germline values: CDR1 SGHNT, CDR2 YYREEE (reference sequence). The CDR3 nucleotides are TGTGCCAGCAGCTTGAGACAGGGCGAGACCCAGTACTTC. It translates to CASSLRQGETQYF. Full variable domain (outside the CDR3, taken from reference TRBV5-4 and TRBJ2-5): ETGVTQSPTHLIKTRGQQVTLRCSSQSGHNTVSWYQQALGQGPQFIFQYYREEENGRGNFPPRFSGLQFPNYSSELNVNALELDDSALYLCASSLRQGETQYFGPGTRLLVL.

This clone was picked up a small number of times. The CDR3 region is CASSRLGPRGQPQHF. The CDR3 region has the DNA TGCGCCAGCAGCCGACTCGGTCCAAGGGGCCAGCCCCAGCATTTT. The chain carries TRBV4-1 and TRBJ1-5; tentative D call: TRBD1 (5 bases). The CDR3 contains 15 residues. Per germline, CDR1 MGHRA and CDR2 YSYEKL. V lost 4 bases and J 7 bases, leaving 17 bases between the germline ends.

This clone came up a few times. The chain employs TRBV6-5 and TRBJ2-1, with TRBD1 matching 9 bases. The CDR3 length is 15 residues. CDR1 and CDR2 from the germline V gene are MNHEY and SVGAGI. J lost 7 bases, V lost 2 bases, and 6 bases had no gene match. Here the CDR3 DNA reads TGTGCCAGCAGTTACGGGACAGGGCTGGGGAATGAGCAGTTCTTC. Amino acids: CASSYGTGLGNEQFF.

This clone appeared a few times. The chain employs TRBV27 and TRBJ1-1; D ambiguous. Trimming cost V 4 bases and J 0 bases, with 9 bases left between them. There are 14 residues in the CDR3. Germline lookup yields CDR1 MNHEY and CDR2 SMNVEV (reference sequence). The CDR3: CASSSLGVNTEAFF. For the CDR3, the DNA is TGTGCCAGCAGTTCGCTCGGGGTGAACACTGAAGCTTTCTTT.

The rearrangement uses TRBV30 and TRBJ2-3, with 12 nucleotides matching TRBD2. Trimming took 2 bases from V and 4 from J; bases not matched to a gene: 4. Germline V gene sequence: CDR1 GTSNPN, CDR2 SVGIG (reference sequence). This CDR3 has 15 amino acids. The CDR3 spells CAWSQLAGGPDTQYF. CDR3 sequence (DNA): TGTGCCTGGAGTCAACTAGCGGGGGGCCCAGATACGCAGTATTTT.

This sequence joins TRBV15 and TRBJ2-3, with a tentative D call TRBD1 (6 bases). The V end lost 2 bases, the J end lost 3 bases, and 9 bases lay between the germline ends. Germline V CDR1 and CDR2: LNHNV, YYDKDF (reference sequence). The CDR3 is 14 amino acids. The CDR3 region is CATSRQGITDTQYF. DNA of the CDR3: TGTGCCACCAGCAGACAGGGGATTACAGATACGCAGTATTTT.

CDR3 DNA sequence: TGTGCCAGCAGCCAAGAACAGGGAGATCAGCCCCAGCATTTT. It is translated as CASSQEQGDQPQHF. The chain employs TRBV6-4 and TRBJ1-5, with D possibly being TRBD1 (6 bases). The CDR3 is made up of 14 amino acids. Germline V lookup: CDR1 MRHNA, CDR2 SNTAGT. Trimming pared 6 bases from V and 5 bases from J, leaving 14 bases between.

The rearrangement links TRBV2 to TRBJ2-1; 10 nucleotides line up with TRBD2. Germline V gene lookup returns CDR1 SNHLY and CDR2 FYNNEI. The ends lost 7 bases at V and 7 bases at J; junction bases unmatched: 7. The CDR3 consists of 14 residues. The CDR3 DNA sequence: TGTGCCAGCAAGAAGCGGGAGGGCCTAAATGAGCAGTTCTTC. It translates to CASKKREGLNEQFF.

The chain uses TRBV9 and TRBJ2-7, with 13 bases lining up with TRBD2. The J segment lost 0 bases and the V segment lost 0 bases, leaving 3 bases of the junction unmatched. Germline V CDR1 and CDR2: SGDLS, YYNGEE. This CDR3 comprises 17 residues. This CDR3 is CASSVGLAGGDSYEQYF. The CDR3 DNA follows: TGTGCCAGCAGCGTAGGACTAGCGGGGGGCGACTCCTACGAGCAGTACTTC.

The chain uses TRBV28 and TRBJ1-5, with 8 bases aligning to TRBD1. J lost 2 bases, V lost 5 bases, and 5 bases had no gene match. There are 15 residues in the CDR3. Germline V gene sequence: CDR1 MDHEN, CDR2 SYDVKM. CDR3: CASSTMTGGNQPQHF. The CDR3 region has the DNA TGTGCCAGCAGTACTATGACAGGGGGCAATCAGCCCCAGCATTTT.

Here the CDR3 reads CASSSGTVHEKLFF. The DNA for the CDR3 is TGTGCCAGCAGCTCCGGGACAGTTCATGAAAAACTGTTTTTT. The rearrangement links TRBV28 to TRBJ1-4, with 7 bases identical to TRBD1. After removal of 6 bases from V and 6 bases from J, the junction contained 7 bases not matched to a gene. The CDR3 sequence is 14 residues long. Germline CDR1 MDHEN, CDR2 SYDVKM.

This sequence joins TRBV11-2 and TRBJ1-2; TRBD1 matches 8 bases. The germline gives CDR1 SGHAT, CDR2 FQNNGV. The J segment lost 5 bases and the V segment lost 2 bases, leaving 7 bases of the junction unmatched. This CDR3 has 15 amino acids. The CDR3 DNA reads as TGTGCCAGCAGCTTACAGGGGGCTTCAGGGTATGGCTACACCTTC. Its translation: CASSLQGASGYGYTF.

This sequence joins TRBV7-9 and TRBJ1-1, with 8 positions matching TRBD1. V shed 2 bases and J 11 bases; nucleotides not matched to a gene: 7. CDR1 and CDR2 from the germline V gene are SEHNR and FQNEAQ (reference sequence). The CDR3 covers 13 residues. The CDR3 DNA follows: TGTGCCAGCAGCTTACTGTCAGGGGGCGACGCTTTCTTT. Its protein is CASSLLSGGDAFF. The full variable domain, in which reference TRBV7-9 and TRBJ1-1 provide the parts outside the CDR3, is DTGVSQNPRHKITKRGQNVTFRCDPISEHNRLYWYRQTLGQGPEFLTYFQNEAQLEKSRLLSDRFSAERPKGSFSTLEIQRTEQGDSAMYLCASSLLSGGDAFFGQGTRLTVV.

The table lists this clone with a count of one. This chain joins TRBV19 and TRBJ1-1; the match to TRBD1 covers 7 bases. Germline V gene sequence: CDR1 LNHDA, CDR2 SQIVND (reference sequence). The V gene end was trimmed by 2 bases and the J gene end by 1 base; junction bases not matched to a gene: 4. The CDR3 spans 15 residues. CDR3 coding DNA: TGTGCCAGTAGTATAAGGAGGACAGGGAACACTGAAGCTTTCTTT. Protein product: CASSIRRTGNTEAFF.